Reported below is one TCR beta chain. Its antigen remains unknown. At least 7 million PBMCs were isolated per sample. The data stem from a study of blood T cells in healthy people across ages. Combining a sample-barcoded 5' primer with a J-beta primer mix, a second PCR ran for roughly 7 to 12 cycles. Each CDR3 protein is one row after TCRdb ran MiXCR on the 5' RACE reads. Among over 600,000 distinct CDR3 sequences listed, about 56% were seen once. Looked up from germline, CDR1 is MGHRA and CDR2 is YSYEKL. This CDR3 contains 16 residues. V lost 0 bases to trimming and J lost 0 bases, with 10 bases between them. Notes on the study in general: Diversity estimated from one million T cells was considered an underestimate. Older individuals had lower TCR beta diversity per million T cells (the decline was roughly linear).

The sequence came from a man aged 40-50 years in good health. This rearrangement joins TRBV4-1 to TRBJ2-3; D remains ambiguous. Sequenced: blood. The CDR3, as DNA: TGCGCCAGCAGCCAAGAGGCCCGGCGGAGCACAGATACGCAGTATTTT. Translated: CASSQEARRSTDTQYF.